Listed below are T cell receptor beta chains from one sample, sequenced in a study of cytomegalovirus exposure and HLA in healthy donors. Assay used: immunoSEQ multiplex PCR; TCRdb lists only in-frame clones, some missing. The sample holds some 81,000 clones, approximately 70% seen once. Specimen: PBMCs. The source of these receptors is a woman in her 40s in good health and CMV-seropositive. Each CDR3 is given with its conserved first and last residue. A D gene is named only where the DNA matches it firmly. Not every row has a clone size; where given, it reads once, few, many or a size class.

. | TRBJ2-1 | . | TRBV15 | CATSRDIKETVYNEQFF | TGTGCCACCAGCAGAGATATTAAGGAGACAGTCTACAATGAGCAGTTCTTC
. | TRBJ2-3 | TRBD2 | TRBV7-2 | CASSFGRFAGDADTQYF | TGTGCCAGCAGTTTCGGTAGATTTGCGGGAGACGCAGATACGCAGTATTTT
. | TRBJ1-6 | . | TRBV5-1 | CASSSGSGIGSPLHF | TGCGCCAGCAGCTCGGGCTCAGGGATTGGTTCACCCCTCCACTTT
. | TRBJ2-7 | TRBD1 | TRBV28 | CASRPPGQYYEQYF | TGTGCCAGCAGGCCCCCGGGACAGTACTACGAGCAGTACTTC
. | TRBJ1-1 | . | TRBV12-5 | CASGLDSQGGAFF | TGTGCTAGTGGTTTGGATTCCCAGGGCGGAGCTTTCTTT
. | TRBJ2-5 | . | TRBV6-5 | CASSPVSGWETQYF | TGTGCCAGCAGTCCCGTCTCAGGGTGGGAGACCCAGTACTTC
few | TRBJ1-5 | . | TRBV10-3 | CAISDGDSGQPQHF | TGTGCCATCAGTGACGGGGATTCGGGTCAGCCCCAGCATTTT
. | TRBJ1-1 | TRBD1 | TRBV2 | CASSVQGGNTEAFF | TGTGCCAGCAGCGTCCAGGGGGGGAACACTGAAGCTTTCTTT
. | TRBJ2-7 | . | TRBV5-6 | CASSFGRQTGEQYF | TGTGCCAGCAGCTTTGGGCGACAGACCGGCGAGCAGTACTTC
. | TRBJ2-1 | TRBD1 | TRBV2 | CASSEGPGQNNEQFF | TGTGCCAGCAGTGAAGGGCCGGGACAGAACAATGAGCAGTTCTTC
few | TRBJ2-7 | . | TRBV28 | CASTHGGSGEQYF | TGTGCCAGCACACATGGGGGGTCGGGCGAGCAGTACTTC
. | TRBJ1-5 | . | TRBV30 | CAWSGGGGGQPQHF | TGTGCCTGGAGCGGAGGAGGAGGCGGTCAGCCCCAGCATTTT
. | TRBJ2-1 | . | TRBV18 | CASSPKGRGEQFF | TGTGCCAGCTCACCAAAGGGTCGCGGGGAGCAGTTCTTC
once | TRBJ1-2 | TRBD1 | TRBV7-9 | CASSSRDRAMINYGYTF | TGTGCCAGCAGCTCCCGTGACAGGGCTATGATTAACTATGGCTACACCTTC
. | TRBJ2-3 | . | TRBV4-3 | CASSQDLAVKTDTQYF | TGCGCCAGCAGCCAAGACCTGGCGGTGAAGACAGATACGCAGTATTTT
. | TRBJ2-2 | . | TRBV4-2 | CASSSDSGPGELFF | TGTGCCAGCAGCTCCGACTCGGGTCCCGGGGAGCTGTTTTTT
. | TRBJ1-2 | . | TRBV9 | CASSVAGGLGGYTF | TGTGCCAGCAGCGTAGCTGGGGGCCTGGGCGGCTACACCTTC
. | TRBJ2-1 | TRBD2 | TRBV14 | CASSQIAGARYNEQFF | TGTGCCAGCAGCCAAATAGCGGGAGCCCGCTACAATGAGCAGTTCTTC
few | TRBJ2-7 | TRBD1 | TRBV7-9 | CASSSAIVGTGAGSYEQYF | TGTGCCAGCAGCTCCGCAATAGTGGGGACAGGTGCAGGGTCCTACGAGCAGTACTTC
few | TRBJ2-1 | . | TRBV6-4 | CASSDGRGGGDEQFF | TGTGCCAGCAGTGACGGTAGGGGAGGTGGTGATGAGCAGTTCTTC
. | TRBJ2-7 | . | TRBV30 | CAWQPGGGAREQYF | TGTGCCTGGCAACCCGGAGGGGGGGCTCGCGAGCAGTACTTC
. | TRBJ2-3 | . | TRBV2 | CASTRRSRANQDTQYF | TGTGCCAGCACCCGACGGAGCAGGGCAAACCAAGATACGCAGTATTTT
. | TRBJ2-7 | . | TRBV30 | CAGSGGGFSYEQYF | TGTGCCGGGAGTGGCGGGGGCTTCTCCTACGAGCAGTACTTC
. | TRBJ1-3 | . | TRBV5-4 | CASSFGLGLGQNSGNTIYF | TGTGCCAGCAGCTTCGGGCTGGGGTTGGGGCAGAACTCTGGAAACACCATATATTTT
few | TRBJ2-3 | TRBD2 | TRBV4-1 | CASSQAGTSGSGGTQYF | TGCGCCAGCAGCCAAGCCGGGACTAGCGGGAGTGGGGGTACGCAGTATTTT
. | TRBJ2-7 | . | TRBV9 | CASSVGRVQYF | TGTGCCAGCAGCGTAGGGCGGGTGCAGTACTTC
. | TRBJ2-5 | . | TRBV25-1 | CASSEWASLGGGETQYF | TGTGCCAGCAGTGAATGGGCCAGTCTTGGAGGTGGTGAGACCCAGTACTTC
. | TRBJ1-4 | . | TRBV7-8 | CASSPSYGGVGAGKLFF | TGTGCCAGCAGCCCATCTTATGGAGGAGTGGGGGCTGGAAAACTGTTTTTT
. | TRBJ1-1 | TRBD1 | TRBV11-1 | CASSHRQGGMNTEAFF | TGTGCCAGCAGCCATAGACAGGGAGGTATGAACACTGAAGCTTTCTTT
many | TRBJ2-7 | . | TRBV19 | CASSAYTSSYEQYF | TGTGCCAGTAGTGCTTATACGAGCTCCTACGAGCAGTACTTC